Presented here are 14 T cell receptor beta chains from one specimen sequenced in a study of T cell responses to AZD1222 COVID-19 vaccine. Profiling relied on immunoSEQ multiplex PCR, and the TCRdb table lists in-frame clones only, not all of them. This table holds 58,000 or so clones, about four fifths found once. The specimen was peripheral blood, collected on day 0 of AZD1222 vaccination. All receptors come from an adult in good health.

The CDR3 is CASSHPSVNNTGELFF. The CDR3 coding sequence is TGTGCCAGCAGCCACCCTAGCGTCAATAACACCGGGGAGCTGTTTTTT. The chain recombines TRBV7-6 with TRBJ2-2; D possibly corresponds to TRBD2 (6 bases). The ends were cut back, 5 bases at V and 2 bases at J, with 15 bases in the middle. Germline V CDR1 and CDR2: SGHVS, FNYEAQ. The CDR3 loop spans 16 amino acids.

A note on this clone: The germline gene is not matched at one end of the junction; a read error may be the cause. The chain recombines TRBV6-5 with TRBJ2-2; D is undetermined. Germline-derived CDR1 and CDR2 are MNHEY and SVGAGI. The CDR3 totals 16 residues. In nucleotides, the CDR3 is TGTGCCAGCAGTCACTCGGACCGCCCTTCTGCCGGGGAGCTGTTTTTT. Protein sequence: CASSHSDRPSAGELFF.

In DNA, the CDR3 is TGCGCCAGCAGGGGGGTTTGGGACGGCGAGCAGTACTTC. Its translation: CASRGVWDGEQYF. This chain connects TRBV5-1 to TRBJ2-7, with D possibly being TRBD1 or TRBD2 (5 bases each). V lost 5 bases and J 6 bases, leaving 15 bases between the germline ends. CDR1 and CDR2 (germline): SGHRS, YFSETQ. The CDR3 has 13 residues. The variable domain in full, completed from reference TRBV5-1 and TRBJ2-7, reads KAGVTQTPRYLIKTRGQQVTLSCSPISGHRSVSWYQQTPGQGLQFLFEYFSETQRNKGNFPGRFSGRQFSNSRSEMNVSTLELGDSALYLCASRGVWDGEQYFGPGTRLTVT.

This chain links TRBV5-1 with TRBJ1-4, with 7 nucleotides matching TRBD1. Looked up from germline, CDR1 is SGHRS and CDR2 is YFSETQ. V was pared by 4 bases and J by 4 bases, with 10 bases of the junction left unmatched. The CDR3 has 16 amino acids. CDR3 nucleotides: TGCGCCAGCAGCCCCGAAGGGGACAGCAGTAATGAAAAACTGTTTTTT. Translation: CASSPEGDSSNEKLFF.

The chain joins TRBV3-1 (or the pseudogene TRBV3-2) to TRBJ1-3, with TRBD1 matching over 7 bases. Trimming removed 2 bases from V and 4 bases from J; junction bases left unmatched: 5. This CDR3 is built from 15 residues. Germline V CDR1 and CDR2: LGHDT, YNNKEL (reference sequence). The CDR3 bases are TGTGCCAGCAGCCAATGGACAGGCGGCGGAAACACCATATATTTT. Translated, it gives CASSQWTGGGNTIYF.

The V and J genes are TRBV5-1 and TRBJ2-7; TRBD1 matches at 9 bases. Germline trimming cut 0 bases from V and 0 bases from J; bases unmatched to any gene: 7. Germline loops: CDR1 SGHRS, CDR2 YFSETQ. The CDR3 contains 17 residues. The CDR3 DNA sequence: TGCGCCAGCAGCTTGGGACGGGACAGGGCTTTCTCCTACGAGCAGTACTTC. Translating it yields CASSLGRDRAFSYEQYF.

J is TRBJ2-1 and V is TRBV5-8; D may be TRBD2 (7 bases). There are 14 residues in the CDR3. Germline V gene sequence: CDR1 SGHTS, CDR2 YDEGEE. Between the trimmed V and J ends, which lost 5 bases and 4 bases, there was a span of 13 bases. CDR3 coding DNA: TGTGCCAGCAGTTCGGCGGGGGCTTACAATGAGCAGTTCTTC. It codes for CASSSAGAYNEQFF.

The gene calls are TRBV2 and TRBJ1-5; tentative D call: TRBD1 (5 bases). Germline V lookup: CDR1 SNHLY, CDR2 FYNNEI. Trimming took off 4 bases at V and 0 bases at J, with 16 bases between the two ends. The CDR3 is 17 amino acids. Here the CDR3 reads CASSAVGDGHSNQPQHF. The CDR3 DNA sequence: TGTGCCAGCAGTGCCGTCGGGGACGGCCATAGCAATCAGCCCCAGCATTTT.

This clone has a handful of counts. The CDR3: CASMGTGAYEQYF. In DNA, the CDR3 is TGCGCCAGCATGGGGACAGGGGCCTACGAGCAGTACTTC. The V and J genes are TRBV4-1 and TRBJ2-7, with 10 bases lining up with TRBD1. The CDR3 extends over 13 amino acids. CDR1 is MGHRA and CDR2 is YSYEKL in the germline V gene. Trimming cost V 7 bases and J 2 bases; bases outside gene matches: 2.

The J gene is TRBJ2-2, the V gene TRBV27; D remains ambiguous. This CDR3 region has 17 residues. V lost 5 bases to trimming and J lost 3 bases, with 19 bases between them. Germline V gene lookup returns CDR1 MNHEY and CDR2 SMNVEV (reference sequence). DNA for the CDR3: TGTGCCAGCAGTCCCTTTATCTCCGACTCTTACACCGGGGAGCTGTTTTTT. Its translation is CASSPFISDSYTGELFF.

As DNA, the CDR3 is TGCGCCAGCAGCCCACGCGGTGGACAGGGGGAAAAAGCGCAGTATTTT. This translates into CASSPRGGQGEKAQYF. The chain has TRBV5-1 and TRBJ2-3; 10 bases map to TRBD1. CDR3 length: 16 residues. Germline assignment: CDR1 SGHRS and CDR2 YFSETQ. The V segment lost 4 bases and the J segment 10 bases; nucleotides outside the gene matches: 15.

The chain uses TRBV7-9 and TRBJ2-2; D is tentatively TRBD1 or TRBD2 (5 bases each). V lost 6 bases and J lost 1, with 12 bases in between. The CDR3 extends over 15 amino acids. CDR1 and CDR2 (germline): SEHNR, FQNEAQ (reference sequence). CDR3 sequence reads: CASRTGTVNTGELFF. Here the CDR3 DNA reads TGTGCCAGCAGAACCGGGACGGTGAACACCGGGGAGCTGTTTTTT.

The chain has TRBV6-1 and TRBJ1-6, with no clear D. V lost 3 bases, J lost 5 bases, and 5 bases lay in between. In germline, CDR1 is MNHNS, CDR2 SASEGT. The CDR3 loop spans 13 amino acids. Written as DNA, the CDR3 is TGTGCCAGCAGTGACCCCCATAATTCACCCCTCCACTTT. The encoded protein is CASSDPHNSPLHF.

V gene TRBV5-4 combines with J gene TRBJ2-7; 11 bases are a match to TRBD2. V lost 4 bases to trimming and J lost 3 bases; unmatched junction nucleotides: 6. There are 15 residues in the CDR3. CDR1 SGHNT and CDR2 YYREEE come from the germline V gene (reference sequence). The CDR3 spells CASSGIAGGGYEQYF. As DNA, the CDR3 is TGTGCCAGCAGCGGAATAGCGGGGGGGGGCTACGAGCAGTACTTC.